Included here is one T cell receptor beta chain sequence, with context. The antigen is not known. Per germline, CDR1 SGHTA and CDR2 FQGTGA. This CDR3 has 15 residues. UMI labels and 5' RACE were used to prepare the TRB cDNA libraries. TCRdb re-called the 5' RACE reads and catalogs CDR3 proteins one per entry, DNA excluded. This table lists some 53,000 distinct CDR3 sequences. The data were taken from a study of CXCR3-negative and CXCR3-positive naive CD8 T cells. Regarding the study as a whole: TRB CDR3s were more hydrophobic in CXCR3-positive than in CXCR3-negative naive cells.

V gene TRBV7-3 combines with J gene TRBJ2-5; with no DNA, the TCRdb D assignment of TRBD1 cannot be verified. The TCR sequence derives from a human donor in good health. Some clones in this sample may be carry-over from other donors' samples. Sequencing input: naive CXCR3+ CD8+ T cells from blood. Subset denoted: CD45RO-CCR7+CD27+CD95- naive CD8+ T cells expressing CXCR3 (TNR3+). The chain's CDR3 is CASSPGEGKVETQYF.